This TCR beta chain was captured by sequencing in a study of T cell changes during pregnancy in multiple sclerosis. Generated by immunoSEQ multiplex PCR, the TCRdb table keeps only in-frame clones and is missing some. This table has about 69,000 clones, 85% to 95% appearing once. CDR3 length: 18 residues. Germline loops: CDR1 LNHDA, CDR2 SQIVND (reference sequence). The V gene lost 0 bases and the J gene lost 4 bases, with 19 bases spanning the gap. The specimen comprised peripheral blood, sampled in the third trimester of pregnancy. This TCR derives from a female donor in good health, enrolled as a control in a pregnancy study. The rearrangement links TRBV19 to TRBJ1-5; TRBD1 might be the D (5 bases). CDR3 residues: CASSIDIISGTDNQPQHF. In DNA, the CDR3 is TGTGCCAGTAGTATAGACATTATCAGCGGGACGGATAATCAGCCCCAGCATTTT.